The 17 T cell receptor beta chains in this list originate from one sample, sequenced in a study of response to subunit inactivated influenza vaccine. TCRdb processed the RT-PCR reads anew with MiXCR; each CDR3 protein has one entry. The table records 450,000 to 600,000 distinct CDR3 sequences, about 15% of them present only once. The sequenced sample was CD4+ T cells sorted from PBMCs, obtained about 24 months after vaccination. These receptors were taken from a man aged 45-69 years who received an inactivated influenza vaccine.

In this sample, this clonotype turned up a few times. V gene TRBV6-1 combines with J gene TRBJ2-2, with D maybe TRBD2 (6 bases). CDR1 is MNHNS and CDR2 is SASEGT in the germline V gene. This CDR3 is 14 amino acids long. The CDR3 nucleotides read TGTGGTGTCGGTCGCGGCCGGGGGACCGGGGAGCTGTTTTTT. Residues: CGVGRGRGTGELFF.

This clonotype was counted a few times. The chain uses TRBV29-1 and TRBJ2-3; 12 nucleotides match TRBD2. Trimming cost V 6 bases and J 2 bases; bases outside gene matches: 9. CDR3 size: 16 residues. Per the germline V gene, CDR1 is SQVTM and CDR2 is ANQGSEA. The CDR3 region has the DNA TGCAGCGTCCTCGGACTAGCGGGAACCCTCACAGATACGCAGTATTTT. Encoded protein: CSVLGLAGTLTDTQYF.

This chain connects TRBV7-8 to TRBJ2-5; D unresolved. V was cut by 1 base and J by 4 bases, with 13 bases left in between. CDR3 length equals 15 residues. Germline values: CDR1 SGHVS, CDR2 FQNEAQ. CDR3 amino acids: CASSLGWLLGETQYF. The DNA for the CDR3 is TGTGCCAGCAGCTTAGGGTGGCTCTTGGGAGAGACCCAGTACTTC.

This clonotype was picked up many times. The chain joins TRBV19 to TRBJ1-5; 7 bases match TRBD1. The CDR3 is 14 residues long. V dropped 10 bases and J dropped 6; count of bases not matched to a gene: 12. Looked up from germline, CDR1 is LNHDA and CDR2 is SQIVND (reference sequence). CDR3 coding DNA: TGTGCCACGAAGGGGGCAGGGGAACTTCAGCCCCAGCATTTT. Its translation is CATKGAGELQPQHF.

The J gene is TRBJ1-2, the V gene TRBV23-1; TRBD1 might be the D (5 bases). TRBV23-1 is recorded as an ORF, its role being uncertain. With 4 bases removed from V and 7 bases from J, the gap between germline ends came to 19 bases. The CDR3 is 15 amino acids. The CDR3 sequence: CASSRPGRSLSGYTF. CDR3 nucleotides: TGCGCCAGCAGTCGCCCGGGACGCTCTCTGTCTGGCTACACCTTC.

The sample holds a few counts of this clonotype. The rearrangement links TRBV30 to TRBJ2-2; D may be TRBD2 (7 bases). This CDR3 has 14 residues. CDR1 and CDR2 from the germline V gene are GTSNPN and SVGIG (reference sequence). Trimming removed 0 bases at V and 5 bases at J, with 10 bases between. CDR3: CAWSVQGGTGELFF. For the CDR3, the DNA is TGTGCCTGGAGTGTACAGGGAGGGACCGGGGAGCTGTTTTTT. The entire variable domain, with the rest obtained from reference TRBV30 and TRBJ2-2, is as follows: SQTIHQWPATLVQPVGSPLSLECTVEGTSNPNLYWYRQAAGRGLQLLFYSVGIGQISSEVPQNLSASRPQDRQFILSSKKLLLSDSGFYLCAWSVQGGTGELFFGEGSRLTVL.

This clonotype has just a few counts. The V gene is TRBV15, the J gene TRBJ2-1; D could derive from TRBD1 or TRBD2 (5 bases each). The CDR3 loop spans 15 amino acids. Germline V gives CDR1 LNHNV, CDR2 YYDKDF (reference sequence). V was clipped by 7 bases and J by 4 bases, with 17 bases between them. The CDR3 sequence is CATNPGRMRYNEQFF. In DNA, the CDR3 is TGTGCCACCAACCCGGGACGCATGCGGTACAATGAGCAGTTCTTC.

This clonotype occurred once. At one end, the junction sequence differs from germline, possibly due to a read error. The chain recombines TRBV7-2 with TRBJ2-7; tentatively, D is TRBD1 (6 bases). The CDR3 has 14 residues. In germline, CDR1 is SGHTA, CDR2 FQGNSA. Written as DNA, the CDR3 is TGTGCCAGCAGCTTAGCGTCAGGGGCGGTGATAGAGGACTTC. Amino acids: CASSLASGAVIEDF.

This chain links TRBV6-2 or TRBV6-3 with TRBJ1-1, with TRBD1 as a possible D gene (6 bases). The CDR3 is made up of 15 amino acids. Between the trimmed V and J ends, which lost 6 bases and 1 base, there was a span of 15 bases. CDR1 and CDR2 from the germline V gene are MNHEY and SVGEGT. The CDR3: CASREQGRQNTEAFF. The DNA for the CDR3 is TGTGCCAGCAGGGAACAGGGACGCCAGAACACTGAAGCTTTCTTT.

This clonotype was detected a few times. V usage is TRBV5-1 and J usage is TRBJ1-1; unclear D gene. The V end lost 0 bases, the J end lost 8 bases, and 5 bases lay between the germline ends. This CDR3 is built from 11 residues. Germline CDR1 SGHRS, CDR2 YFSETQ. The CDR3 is CASSLGAEAFF. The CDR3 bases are TGCGCCAGCAGCTTGGGGGCCGAAGCTTTCTTT. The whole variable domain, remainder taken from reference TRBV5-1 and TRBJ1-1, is KAGVTQTPRYLIKTRGQQVTLSCSPISGHRSVSWYQQTPGQGLQFLFEYFSETQRNKGNFPGRFSGRQFSNSRSEMNVSTLELGDSALYLCASSLGAEAFFGQGTRLTVV.

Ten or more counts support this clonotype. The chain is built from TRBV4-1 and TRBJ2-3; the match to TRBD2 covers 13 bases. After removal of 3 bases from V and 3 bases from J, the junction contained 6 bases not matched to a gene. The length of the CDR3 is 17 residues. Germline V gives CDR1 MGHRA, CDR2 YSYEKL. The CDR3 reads CASSHRLAGGRTDTQYF. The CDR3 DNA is TGCGCCAGCAGCCACCGACTAGCGGGGGGTAGAACAGATACGCAGTATTTT.

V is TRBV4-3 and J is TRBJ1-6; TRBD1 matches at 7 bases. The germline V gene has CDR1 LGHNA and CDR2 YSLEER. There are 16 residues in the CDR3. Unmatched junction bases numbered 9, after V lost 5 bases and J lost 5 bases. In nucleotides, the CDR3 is TGCGCCAGCAGCAAAACGCCAGGGGGGGATAATTCACCCCTCCACTTT. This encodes CASSKTPGGDNSPLHF.

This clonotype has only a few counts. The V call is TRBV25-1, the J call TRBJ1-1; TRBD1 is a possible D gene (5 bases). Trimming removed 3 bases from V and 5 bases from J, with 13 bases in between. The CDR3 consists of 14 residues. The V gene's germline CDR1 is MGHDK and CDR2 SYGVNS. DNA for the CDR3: TGTGCCAGCAGTGATCATTTTCGGGGGACTGAAGCTTTCTTT. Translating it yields CASSDHFRGTEAFF.

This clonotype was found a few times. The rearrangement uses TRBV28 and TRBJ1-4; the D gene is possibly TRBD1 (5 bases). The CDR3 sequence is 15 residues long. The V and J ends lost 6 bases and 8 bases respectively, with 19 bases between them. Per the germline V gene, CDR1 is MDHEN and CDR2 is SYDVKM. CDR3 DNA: TGTGCCAGCAGCCTTCGGGGGGGACGCGGGGAAAAACTGTTTTTT. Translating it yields CASSLRGGRGEKLFF.

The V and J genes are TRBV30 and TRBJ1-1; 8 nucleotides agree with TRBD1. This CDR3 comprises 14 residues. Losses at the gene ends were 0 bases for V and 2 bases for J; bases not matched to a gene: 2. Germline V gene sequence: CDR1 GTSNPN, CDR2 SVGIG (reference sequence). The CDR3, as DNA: TGTGCCTGGAGTGTCGGACAGGGAAACACTGAAGCTTTCTTT. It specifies CAWSVGQGNTEAFF.

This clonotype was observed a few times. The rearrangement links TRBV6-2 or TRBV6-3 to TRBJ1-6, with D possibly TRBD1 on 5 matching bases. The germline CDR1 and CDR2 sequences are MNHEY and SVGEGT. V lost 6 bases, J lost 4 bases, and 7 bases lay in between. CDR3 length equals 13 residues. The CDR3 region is CASRGAYNSPLHF. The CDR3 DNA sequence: TGTGCCAGCAGAGGGGCGTATAATTCACCCCTCCACTTT.

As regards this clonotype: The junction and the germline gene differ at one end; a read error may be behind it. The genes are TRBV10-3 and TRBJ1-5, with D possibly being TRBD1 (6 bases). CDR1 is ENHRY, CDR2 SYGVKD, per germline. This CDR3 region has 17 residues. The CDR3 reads CASSESRTARGNQPQHF. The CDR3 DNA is TGTGCCAGCAGTGAGTCCCGGACAGCCAGGGGCAATCAGCCCCAGCATTTT.